The T cell receptor (beta chain) under discussion was sequenced for a study of neurological immune-mediated disorders. Study-level results: The level of TCR clonal expansion was highest in patients with HTLV-1-associated myelopathy and lowest in multiple sclerosis, where it fell below the level seen in healthy controls.

Time point in this sample: longitudinal time-point 1 (baseline). It was blood bank volunteers in Maryland, USA who made up the healthy controls. The CDR3 runs to 18 residues. The V and J ends lost 6 bases and 0 bases respectively, with 21 bases between them. Germline V lookup: CDR1 KGHSH, CDR2 LQKENI. Worth noting for this clonotype: Its target is unknown.

TCRdb re-called the 5' RACE reads with MiXCR, one entry per CDR3 protein. The sample comprises more than 70,000 distinct CDR3 sequences, approximately 10% of which are singletons, and 9.6% rests with the top ten. This TCR was sampled from a man aged 25-45 years in good health. Sequencing input: PBMCs. The rearrangement links TRBV18 to TRBJ2-1; TRBD2 is a possible D gene (6 bases). The DNA of the CDR3 is TGTGCCAGCTCCTCTGAGGAGGGCCTGAAACACTCCTACAATGAGCAGTTCTTC. This gives the protein CASSSEEGLKHSYNEQFF.